This T cell receptor beta chain was observed in a study of type 1 regulatory T cells. Study-level background: An in vitro protocol generated T-allo10, a Tr1-enriched, alloantigen-specific CD4 T cell product.

Study-level findings and limits: Compared with non-type 1 regulatory T cells, type 1 regulatory T cells showed a more restricted TCR repertoire.

TCRdb recomputed calls from the reads with MiXCR, one row per CDR3 protein. The sample contains tens of thousands of distinct CDR3 sequences, about 20% of which appear only once. This clonotype was seen a handful of times. What it recognizes is unknown. The TCR comes from a human donor in good health. The source material was cultured type 1 regulatory T (Tr1) cells, either the whole culture or a sorted fraction (not recorded which).

The CDR3 region is CSARRLAGTHEQFF. The CDR3 coding sequence is TGCAGTGCTAGAAGACTAGCCGGGACCCATGAGCAGTTCTTC. The chain has TRBV20-1 and TRBJ2-1; TRBD2 agrees at 7 bases. Trimming cost V 2 bases and J 8 bases; bases outside gene matches: 9. Germline V gives CDR1 DFQATT, CDR2 SNEGSKA (reference sequence). The CDR3 runs 14 residues.